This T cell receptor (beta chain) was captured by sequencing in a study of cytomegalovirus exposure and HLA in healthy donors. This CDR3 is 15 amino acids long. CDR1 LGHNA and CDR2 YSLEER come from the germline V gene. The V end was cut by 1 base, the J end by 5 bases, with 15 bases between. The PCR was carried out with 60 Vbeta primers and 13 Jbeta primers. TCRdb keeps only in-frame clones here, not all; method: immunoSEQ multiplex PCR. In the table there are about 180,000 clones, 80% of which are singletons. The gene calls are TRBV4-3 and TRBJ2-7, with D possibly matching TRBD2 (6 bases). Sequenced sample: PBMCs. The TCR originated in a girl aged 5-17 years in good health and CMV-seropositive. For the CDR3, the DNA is TGCGCCAGCAGCCAAGTTCTCGGGAGTGCTGACGAGCAGTACTTC. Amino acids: CASSQVLGSADEQYF.